Presented here are 20 T cell receptor beta chains from one specimen sequenced in a study of shared clonotypes between healthy human individuals. Only in-frame clones appear in the TCRdb table, and some are missing; sequencing was by immunoSEQ multiplex PCR. The table includes 2 million to 3 million clones, approximately 94% detected once. The material sequenced was naive CD4+ T cells sorted from blood. Regarding subset: CD45RA+ positively selected. The receptors shown here come from a man aged 18 to 35 in good health.

This chain links TRBV6-1 with TRBJ2-7; no definite D call. Germline V CDR1 and CDR2: MNHNS, SASEGT. The CDR3 extends over 12 amino acids. The germline V and J ends were trimmed by 11 bases and 3 bases, with 14 bases remaining between them. The CDR3 region has the DNA TGTGCCGCGATGGTCCCAGGCTACGAGCAGTACTTC. Protein: CAAMVPGYEQYF.

V is TRBV13 and J is TRBJ2-3, with D hard to call. Germline-derived CDR1 and CDR2 are PRHDT and FYEKMQ (reference sequence). This CDR3 comprises 11 residues. V dropped 5 bases and J dropped 2 bases, with 2 bases sitting between them. CDR3: CASSPTDTQYF. The CDR3, as DNA: TGTGCCAGCAGCCCCACAGATACGCAGTATTTT. Full variable domain (outside the CDR3, taken from reference TRBV13 and TRBJ2-3): AAGVIQSPRHLIKEKRETATLKCYPIPRHDTVYWYQQGPGQDPQFLISFYEKMQSDKGSIPDRFSAQQFSDYHSELNMSSLELGDSALYFCASSPTDTQYFGPGTRLTVL.

This clone was recorded once. The rearrangement uses TRBV5-4 and TRBJ2-7; 8 bases align to TRBD2. The CDR3 extends over 19 amino acids. The germline V gene encodes CDR1 SGHNT and CDR2 YYREEE (reference sequence). Germline trimming cut 4 bases from V and 0 bases from J; bases unmatched to any gene: 18. The CDR3 region is CASSPRGLAGHVSSYEQYF. In nucleotides, the CDR3 is TGTGCCAGCAGCCCCCGGGGGCTAGCGGGCCATGTCAGCTCCTACGAGCAGTACTTC.

The gene calls are TRBV9 and TRBJ2-1; D is uncertain. There are 15 residues in the CDR3. Germline V gene sequence: CDR1 SGDLS, CDR2 YYNGEE. V lost 1 base and J 2 bases, leaving 10 bases between the germline ends. For the CDR3, the DNA is TGTGCCAGCAGCGTATCTGGGGATCCCTACAATGAGCAGTTCTTC. Translating it yields CASSVSGDPYNEQFF. The variable domain in full, with the rest retrieved from reference TRBV9 and TRBJ2-1, is DSGVTQTPKHLITATGQRVTLRCSPRSGDLSVYWYQQSLDQGLQFLIQYYNGEERAKGNILERFSAQQFPDLHSELNLSSLELGDSALYFCASSVSGDPYNEQFFGPGTRLTVL.

This clone was found a few times. The identical CDR3 is also encoded by other nucleotide sequences in the sample. The rearrangement uses TRBV30 and TRBJ1-1, with no clear D. V was cut by 0 bases and J by 5 bases, with 4 bases left in between. The CDR3 extends over 11 amino acids. Germline loops: CDR1 GTSNPN, CDR2 SVGIG (reference sequence). The chain's CDR3 is CAWSVQTEAFF. The DNA of the CDR3 is TGTGCCTGGAGTGTACAGACTGAAGCTTTCTTT.

In regard to this clone: The sample carries other DNA sequences with the same CDR3. The chain has TRBV6-1 and TRBJ1-2; D not certain. The CDR3 contains 13 residues. The V and J ends lost 6 bases and 0 bases respectively, with 8 bases between them. Germline assignment: CDR1 MNHNS and CDR2 SASEGT. CDR3 sequence: CASRMDANYGYTF. CDR3 bases: TGTGCCAGCAGAATGGACGCTAACTATGGCTACACCTTC.

This clone was picked up a small number of times. The rearrangement links TRBV29-1 to TRBJ1-2; no reliable D call. Germline V gene data show CDR1 as SQVTM and CDR2 as ANQGSEA. The V gene lost 1 base and the J gene lost 8 bases, with 11 bases spanning the gap. This CDR3 contains 12 residues. CDR3 DNA sequence: TGCAGCGTTGAAGGAGGTGGGGAAGGCTACACCTTC. Protein product: CSVEGGGEGYTF.

This chain links TRBV4-1 with TRBJ2-5; 8 bases agree with TRBD1. The J call may be in error: the DNA end matches TRBJ2-7 better. CDR3 length: 15 residues. Germline values: CDR1 MGHRA, CDR2 YSYEKL. The CDR3 here is CASSHPDRGPYEQYF. The CDR3 DNA sequence: TGCGCCAGCAGCCACCCCGACAGGGGCCCCTACGAGCAGTACTTC.

The rearrangement joins TRBV5-1 to TRBJ2-1; 8 positions match TRBD1. CDR3 length: 14 residues. Trimming cost V 4 bases and J 7 bases; bases outside gene matches: 7. Looked up from germline, CDR1 is SGHRS and CDR2 is YFSETQ. CDR3 DNA: TGCGCCAGCAGCGTTACAGGGGGTGAAAATGAGCAGTTCTTC. It translates to CASSVTGGENEQFF.

The rearrangement uses TRBV18 and TRBJ1-6; 8 nucleotides line up with TRBD1. Unmatched junction bases numbered 7, after V lost 3 bases and J lost 6 bases. Per germline, CDR1 KGHSH and CDR2 LQKENI. This CDR3 region has 16 residues. CDR3 nucleotide sequence: TGTGCCAGCTCACCGACAGGGGAAAGGGCTAATTCACCCCTCCACTTT. It translates to CASSPTGERANSPLHF.

The genes are TRBV21-1 and TRBJ1-4. TRBV21-1 is a listed pseudogene. CDR3 length: 15 amino acids. For the CDR3, the DNA is TGTGCCAGCAGCAAGGGGGGGCCAACTAATGAAAAACTGTTTTTT. As protein: CASSKGGPTNEKLFF.

Here the CDR3 DNA reads TGCGCCAGCAGTGAGTTTCTAGCGGGGGGCACAGATACGCAGTATTTT. Translation: CASSEFLAGGTDTQYF. The V and J genes are TRBV10-2 and TRBJ2-3, with TRBD2 matching 10 bases. The length of the CDR3 is 16 residues. Trimming removed 1 base from V and 1 base from J; junction bases left unmatched: 2. In germline, CDR1 is WSHSY, CDR2 SAAADI.

A few counts support this clone. CDR3 nucleotide sequence: TGTGCCAGCAGTGAAACGGGGCTTGCTGAAGCTTTCTTT. Translating gives CASSETGLAEAFF. The V gene is TRBV2, the J gene TRBJ1-1; possibly TRBD1 for D (5 bases). CDR3 length: 13 residues. Trimming stripped 2 bases from V and 6 bases from J, with 10 bases between. The germline V gene encodes CDR1 SNHLY and CDR2 FYNNEI.

The V and J genes are TRBV6-5 and TRBJ1-1; D gene uncertain. The V gene lost 2 bases and the J gene lost 5 bases, with 9 bases spanning the gap. The CDR3 runs 13 residues. Germline CDR1 and CDR2: MNHEY and SVGAGI. The CDR3: CASSYNGGTEAFF. CDR3 DNA sequence: TGTGCCAGCAGTTACAATGGCGGGACTGAAGCTTTCTTT.

The J gene is TRBJ2-1, the V gene TRBV19, with unresolved D. This CDR3 region has 13 residues. CDR1 is LNHDA, CDR2 SQIVND, per germline (reference sequence). Trimming removed 5 bases at V and 5 bases at J, with 10 bases between. The CDR3 here is CASSAHSDNEQFF. The CDR3 region has the DNA TGTGCCAGTAGTGCCCACTCAGACAATGAGCAGTTCTTC. Supplemented by reference TRBV19 and TRBJ2-1, the full variable domain reads DGGITQSPKYLFRKEGQNVTLSCEQNLNHDAMYWYRQDPGQGLRLIYYSQIVNDFQKGDIAEGYSVSREKKESFPLTVTSAQKNPTAFYLCASSAHSDNEQFFGPGTRLTVL.

V is TRBV7-3 and J is TRBJ1-3; D is unclear. Trimming stripped 11 bases from V and 3 bases from J, with 32 bases between. The CDR3 loop spans 19 amino acids. CDR1 and CDR2 from the germline V gene are SGHTA and FQGTGA. This CDR3 is CAFTWFIFANRTHGNTIYF. DNA for the CDR3: TGTGCCTTCACCTGGTTTATTTTCGCGAATCGAACTCATGGAAACACCATATATTTT.

The DNA of the CDR3 is TGCGCCAGCAGCCCCCCCAGGGGGTCGGACACTGAAGCTTTCTTT. Encoded protein: CASSPPRGSDTEAFF. This sequence joins TRBV5-1 and TRBJ1-1, with 7 bases matching TRBD1. V was pared by 4 bases and J by 3 bases, with 9 bases of the junction left unmatched. The CDR3 covers 15 residues. The germline CDR1 and CDR2 sequences are SGHRS and YFSETQ.

The genes are TRBV30 and TRBJ1-6; D remains ambiguous. CDR3 size: 13 residues. Trimming shortened V by 5 bases and J by 7 bases, and 12 bases separated the two germline ends. The germline gives CDR1 GTSNPN, CDR2 SVGIG (reference sequence). The CDR3 DNA reads as TGTGCCTGGGGGTTAATCCTAAATTCACCCCTCCACTTT. Translating it yields CAWGLILNSPLHF.

The chain couples TRBV10-3 to TRBJ2-5, with TRBD2 as a possible D gene (5 bases). With the DNA end fitting TRBJ2-7 better, the J assignment may be wrong. Germline V gives CDR1 ENHRY, CDR2 SYGVKD. CDR3 size: 13 residues. The DNA of the CDR3 is TGTGCCATCAGTGAGGACGGGACCTACGAGCAGTACTTC. Protein: CAISEDGTYEQYF.

This chain connects TRBV4-3 to TRBJ2-5; the match to TRBD1 covers 7 bases. This CDR3 spans 18 amino acids. The junction had 12 bases not matched to a gene; V was cut back by 0 bases and J by 2 bases. The germline gives CDR1 LGHNA, CDR2 YSLEER. The chain's CDR3 is CASSQDIDRVGPQETQYF. In DNA, the CDR3 is TGCGCCAGCAGCCAAGATATAGACAGGGTAGGCCCTCAAGAGACCCAGTACTTC.